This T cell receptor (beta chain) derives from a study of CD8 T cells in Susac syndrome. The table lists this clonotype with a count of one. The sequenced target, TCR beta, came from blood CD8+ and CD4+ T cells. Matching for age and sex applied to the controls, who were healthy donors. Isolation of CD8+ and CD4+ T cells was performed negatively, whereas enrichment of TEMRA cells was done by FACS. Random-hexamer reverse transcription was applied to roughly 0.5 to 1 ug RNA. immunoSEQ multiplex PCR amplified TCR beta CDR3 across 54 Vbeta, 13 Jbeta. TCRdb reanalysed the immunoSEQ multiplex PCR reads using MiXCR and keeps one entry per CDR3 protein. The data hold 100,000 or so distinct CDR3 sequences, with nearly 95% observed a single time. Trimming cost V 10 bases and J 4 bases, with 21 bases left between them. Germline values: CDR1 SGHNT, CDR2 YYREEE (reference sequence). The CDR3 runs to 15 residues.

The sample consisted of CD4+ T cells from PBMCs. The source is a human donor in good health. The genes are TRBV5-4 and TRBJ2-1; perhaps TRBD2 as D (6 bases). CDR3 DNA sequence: TGTGCCGTCTGGAGCCGGCGGGAAAGTTACAATGAGCAGTTCTTC. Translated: CAVWSRRESYNEQFF.